This TCR beta chain was sequenced for a study of breast tumors, draining lymph nodes, adjacent tissues. In the case of this clonotype: Its target is not known. A much larger clone lies one base from this, so it may be a read error.

CDR1 SNHLY and CDR2 FYNNEI come from the germline V gene. The CDR3 has 16 amino acids. Samples came from axillary lymph nodes draining the breast cancer. One entry per CDR3 protein, called by TCRdb with MiXCR from the multiplex PCR reads. The sample carries 270,000 or so distinct CDR3 sequences, 30% recorded once. The study's findings and limits: Most tumor T cells seemingly derive from lymph node, then expand in tumor. Tumors had less TCR diversity than lymph nodes, more than nontumor tissue.

The sequencing input was axillary lymph node tissue. V usage is TRBV2 and J usage is TRBJ2-5; 8 positions match TRBD2. This receptor was obtained from a female donor with breast cancer. Some clones in this sample may be carry-over from other donors' samples. The CDR3 reads CTSSEQSGTRRETQYF. Written as DNA, the CDR3 is TGTACCAGCAGTGAACAGTCCGGGACTAGAAGAGAGACCCAGTACTTC.